These T cell receptor beta chains were read from a single sample in a study of blood T cell repertoires in COVID-19. Profiled with immunoSEQ multiplex PCR; TCRdb holds only in-frame clones, not every one. The data show 300,000 to 350,000 clones, roughly 89% seen once. Material for sequencing was peripheral blood. The receptors here all came from a woman between 55 and 75 years old with COVID-19, enrolled during active disease. The CDR3 runs from the conserved cysteine through the conserved F or W. The order of the fields is V gene, clone size, D gene, J gene, CDR3 protein, CDR3 DNA. D genes are given only for firm matches. For some rows the clone size is stated as once, few or many, or as a class when expanded; others skip it.

v_gene: TRBV6-5
abundance: once
d_gene: .
j_gene: TRBJ1-1
CDR3aa: CASSYSRRNGAFF
CDR3nt: TGTGCCAGCAGTTACTCTAGGAGGAACGGAGCTTTCTTT

v_gene: TRBV6-6
abundance: .
d_gene: TRBD1
j_gene: TRBJ1-2
CDR3aa: CASSYYSGTGGDGYTF
CDR3nt: TGTGCCAGCAGTTACTATTCCGGGACAGGGGGCGATGGCTACACCTTC

v_gene: TRBV27
abundance: .
d_gene: .
j_gene: TRBJ1-6
CDR3aa: CASSLPPGQGADNSPLHF
CDR3nt: TGTGCCAGCAGTTTACCCCCCGGACAAGGGGCGGATAATTCACCCCTCCACTTT

v_gene: TRBV7-3
abundance: once
d_gene: TRBD1
j_gene: TRBJ2-2
CDR3aa: CASSFGDRESGELFF
CDR3nt: TGTGCCAGCAGCTTCGGGGACAGGGAAAGCGGGGAGCTGTTTTTT

v_gene: TRBV6-6
abundance: .
d_gene: .
j_gene: TRBJ2-5
CDR3aa: CASSYPQGTQYF
CDR3nt: TGTGCCAGCAGTTACCCCCAGGGGACCCAGTACTTC

v_gene: TRBV9
abundance: once
d_gene: TRBD2
j_gene: TRBJ2-3
CDR3aa: CASRDGRFGAGEETDTQYF
CDR3nt: TGTGCCAGCAGGGACGGCCGATTTGGAGCGGGGGAGGAGACAGATACGCAGTATTTT

v_gene: TRBV2
abundance: .
d_gene: TRBD1
j_gene: TRBJ2-2
CDR3aa: CASSVGGQGNTGELFF
CDR3nt: TGTGCCAGCAGTGTCGGGGGACAGGGAAACACCGGGGAGCTGTTTTTT

v_gene: TRBV4-1
abundance: .
d_gene: TRBD1
j_gene: TRBJ2-7
CDR3aa: CASRAGQGFNEQYF
CDR3nt: TGCGCCAGCAGGGCGGGACAGGGGTTCAACGAGCAGTACTTC

v_gene: TRBV27
abundance: .
d_gene: .
j_gene: TRBJ1-5
CDR3aa: CASSLLQGGNQPQHF
CDR3nt: TGTGCCAGCAGTTTATTGCAGGGCGGCAATCAGCCCCAGCATTTT

v_gene: TRBV3-1/TRBV3-2
abundance: .
d_gene: .
j_gene: TRBJ1-6
CDR3aa: CASSQVAGSNSPLHF
CDR3nt: TGTGCCAGCAGCCAAGTAGCGGGGTCCAATTCACCCCTCCACTTT

v_gene: TRBV4-1
abundance: .
d_gene: TRBD1
j_gene: TRBJ1-1
CDR3aa: CASSLDRVGITEAFF
CDR3nt: TGCGCCAGCAGCCTCGACAGGGTTGGGATCACTGAAGCTTTCTTT

v_gene: TRBV7-3
abundance: .
d_gene: TRBD1
j_gene: TRBJ1-6
CDR3aa: CASSSTGFYSPLHF
CDR3nt: TGTGCCAGCAGCTCGACAGGGTTCTATTCACCCCTCCACTTT

v_gene: TRBV3-1/TRBV3-2
abundance: .
d_gene: .
j_gene: TRBJ1-1
CDR3aa: CASSQGAGVHTEAFF
CDR3nt: TGTGCCAGCAGCCAAGGGGCAGGGGTCCACACTGAAGCTTTCTTT

v_gene: TRBV4-1
abundance: once
d_gene: .
j_gene: TRBJ1-2
CDR3aa: CASSQGGAGASVYGYTF
CDR3nt: TGCGCCAGCAGCCAAGGGGGCGCAGGGGCCTCCGTATATGGCTACACCTTC

v_gene: TRBV28
abundance: .
d_gene: .
j_gene: TRBJ1-4
CDR3aa: CASSIREAAEDEKLFF
CDR3nt: TGTGCCAGCAGTATCCGGGAGGCCGCGGAGGATGAAAAACTGTTTTTT

v_gene: TRBV3-1/TRBV3-2
abundance: .
d_gene: TRBD2
j_gene: TRBJ2-3
CDR3aa: CASSLSRGGAYTDTQYF
CDR3nt: TGTGCCAGCAGCCTTTCCCGCGGGGGTGCCTACACAGATACGCAGTATTTT

v_gene: TRBV7-8
abundance: once
d_gene: TRBD1
j_gene: TRBJ1-2
CDR3aa: CASSPDSGTGARRGGYTF
CDR3nt: TGTGCCAGCAGCCCCGATTCCGGGACAGGGGCGAGACGAGGTGGCTACACCTTC

v_gene: TRBV6-1
abundance: .
d_gene: TRBD1
j_gene: TRBJ2-7
CDR3aa: CASSETTGGIYEQYF
CDR3nt: TGTGCCAGCAGTGAGACGACAGGGGGCATCTACGAGCAGTACTTC

v_gene: TRBV10-3
abundance: .
d_gene: .
j_gene: TRBJ1-5
CDR3aa: CAISPFVNQPQHF
CDR3nt: TGTGCCATCAGCCCTTTCGTGAATCAGCCCCAGCATTTT

v_gene: TRBV6-5
abundance: .
d_gene: TRBD1
j_gene: TRBJ1-5
CDR3aa: CASSYTGGNQPQHF
CDR3nt: TGTGCCAGCAGTTACACAGGGGGCAATCAGCCCCAGCATTTT

v_gene: TRBV2
abundance: .
d_gene: .
j_gene: TRBJ1-1
CDR3aa: CASSLDRYTEAFF
CDR3nt: TGTGCCAGCAGCCTTGACAGATACACTGAAGCTTTCTTT

v_gene: TRBV27
abundance: .
d_gene: .
j_gene: TRBJ1-5
CDR3aa: CASSEGRGNQPQHF
CDR3nt: TGTGCCAGCAGTGAAGGGAGGGGGAATCAGCCCCAGCATTTT

v_gene: TRBV7-3
abundance: .
d_gene: .
j_gene: TRBJ2-5
CDR3aa: CASSLTSRETQYF
CDR3nt: TGTGCCAGCAGCTTAACTTCCCGGGAGACCCAGTACTTC

v_gene: TRBV5-1
abundance: .
d_gene: .
j_gene: TRBJ1-5
CDR3aa: CASSLGGGDQPQHF
CDR3nt: TGCGCCAGCAGCTTGGGAGGAGGGGATCAGCCCCAGCATTTT

v_gene: TRBV6-1
abundance: .
d_gene: .
j_gene: TRBJ1-2
CDR3aa: CASSEALGRNYGYTF
CDR3nt: TGTGCCAGCAGTGAAGCGTTAGGGAGAAACTATGGCTACACCTTC

v_gene: TRBV6-5
abundance: .
d_gene: TRBD1
j_gene: TRBJ1-4
CDR3aa: CASRLKQGNEKLFF
CDR3nt: TGTGCCAGCAGGCTGAAACAGGGGAATGAAAAACTGTTTTTT

v_gene: TRBV2
abundance: .
d_gene: .
j_gene: TRBJ1-1
CDR3aa: CASIKQGVSTEAFF
CDR3nt: TGTGCCAGCATCAAACAGGGAGTTAGCACTGAAGCTTTCTTT

v_gene: TRBV6-5
abundance: few
d_gene: .
j_gene: TRBJ2-1
CDR3aa: CASTATAPSYNEQFF
CDR3nt: TGTGCCAGCACCGCGACAGCGCCCAGCTACAATGAGCAGTTCTTC

v_gene: TRBV19
abundance: .
d_gene: .
j_gene: TRBJ1-1
CDR3aa: CASTETNRLNTEAFF
CDR3nt: TGTGCCAGTACCGAAACCAACAGGTTAAACACTGAAGCTTTCTTT

v_gene: TRBV4-2
abundance: .
d_gene: TRBD2
j_gene: TRBJ2-2
CDR3aa: CASSSSGGAGELFF
CDR3nt: TGTGCCAGCAGCTCCAGCGGGGGGGCCGGGGAGCTGTTTTTT

v_gene: TRBV6-5
abundance: .
d_gene: .
j_gene: TRBJ2-3
CDR3aa: CASGRGTSTDTQYF
CDR3nt: TGTGCCAGCGGCCGGGGAACGAGCACAGATACGCAGTATTTT

v_gene: TRBV6-2/TRBV6-3
abundance: .
d_gene: .
j_gene: TRBJ1-5
CDR3aa: CASSYKRTANQPQHF
CDR3nt: TGTGCCAGCAGTTACAAGAGGACTGCCAATCAGCCCCAGCATTTT

v_gene: TRBV28
abundance: .
d_gene: .
j_gene: TRBJ1-3
CDR3aa: CASTTGHFGNTIYF
CDR3nt: TGTGCCAGCACTACGGGACATTTTGGAAACACCATATATTTT